The next 24 T cell receptor beta chains were all read from a single sample in a study of human T cells and chemical hapten exposure. TCRdb called the RACE reads again in MiXCR, with one record for every CDR3 protein. The sample gives about 130,000 distinct CDR3 sequences, approximately 9.1% of which show up once; about 1.8% is in the top ten. Documented time point: healthy volunteer bleed at 2 weeks. Someone pulled total RNA out of unfractionated whole blood. Material: whole blood. These receptors were collected from a male donor in good health. Some clones in this sample may be carry-over from other donors' samples.

J is TRBJ2-2 and V is TRBV7-9, with a possible D match to TRBD1 (5 bases). Between the trimmed V and J ends, which lost 2 bases and 4 bases, there was a span of 14 bases. Germline V gene sequence: CDR1 SEHNR, CDR2 FQNEAQ (reference sequence). The CDR3 spans 16 residues. CDR3 bases: TGTGCCAGCAGCTTAAGGGGTGACTTGGGCACCGGGGAGCTGTTTTTT. It codes for CASSLRGDLGTGELFF.

This clonotype was seen a few times. The V gene is TRBV7-9, the J gene TRBJ2-5; TRBD2 aligns across 10 bases. From germline, CDR1 is SEHNR and CDR2 FQNEAQ (reference sequence). The length of the CDR3 is 15 residues. Unmatched junction bases numbered 4, after V lost 3 bases and J lost 3 bases. Here the CDR3 reads CASSFGTSEKETQYF. In DNA, the CDR3 is TGTGCCAGCAGCTTCGGGACTAGCGAGAAAGAGACCCAGTACTTC.

This clonotype was seen more than once but under ten times. CDR3 nucleotides: TGTGCCACCAGCACGAATAGGGGGGGGTCTAGCAATCAGCCCCAGCATTTT. It yields the protein CATSTNRGGSSNQPQHF. The J gene is TRBJ1-5, the V gene TRBV15, with D perhaps TRBD1 (6 bases). The germline CDR1 and CDR2 sequences are LNHNV and YYDKDF (reference sequence). V dropped 4 bases and J dropped 0 bases, with 16 bases sitting between them. There are 17 residues in the CDR3.

The table lists this clonotype with a few counts. The rearrangement uses TRBV27 and TRBJ1-1; no clear D gene. V was shortened by 7 bases and J by 4 bases, with 13 bases between the two germline ends. The CDR3 runs 13 residues. CDR1 and CDR2 (germline): MNHEY, SMNVEV (reference sequence). The CDR3 DNA reads as TGTGCCAGCACCCTAAGGGAGGGCACTGAAGCTTTCTTT. Its protein product is CASTLREGTEAFF.

This clonotype was recorded at least ten times. CDR3 in amino acids: CASSLGGVGVETDTQYF. CDR3 bases: TGTGCCAGCAGCTTAGGAGGTGTGGGAGTGGAGACAGATACGCAGTATTTT. The chain links TRBV7-2 to TRBJ2-3; possible D gene TRBD2, 5 bases. The germline gives CDR1 SGHTA, CDR2 FQGNSA. The CDR3 runs to 17 residues. V was cut by 1 base and J by 3 bases, with 17 bases left in between.

This clonotype was counted at least ten times. J is TRBJ1-1 and V is TRBV20-1, with D maybe TRBD1 (5 bases). The CDR3 covers 13 residues. Germline lookup yields CDR1 DFQATT and CDR2 SNEGSKA (reference sequence). V lost 5 bases to trimming and J lost 3 bases, with 13 bases between them. CDR3 DNA sequence: TGCAGTGCTCCTACTCTACAGGACACTGAAGCTTTCTTT. It codes for CSAPTLQDTEAFF.

The rearrangement links TRBV25-1 to TRBJ1-3, with D possibly matching TRBD1 (5 bases). Germline V lookup: CDR1 MGHDK, CDR2 SYGVNS. The CDR3 covers 15 residues. V was pared by 2 bases and J by 3 bases, with 11 bases between. The CDR3 sequence: CASSEPEQVGNTIYF. CDR3 DNA: TGTGCCAGCAGTGAACCTGAACAGGTTGGAAACACCATATATTTT.

This clonotype was observed once. A much larger clone lies one base from this, so it may be a read error. V is TRBV27 and J is TRBJ2-3; D is undetermined. The CDR3 consists of 14 residues. Germline V gives CDR1 MNHEY, CDR2 SMNVEV (reference sequence). The CDR3 loop is CVSSLDGTTDTQYF. The CDR3 nucleotides are TGTGTCAGCAGTTTGGACGGAACTACAGATACGCAGTATTTT.

This clonotype was counted a few times. CDR3 coding DNA: TGTGCCAGCAGCTCTACTAGCGGAGTTCAAGAGACCCAGTACTTC. This codes for CASSSTSGVQETQYF. The chain combines TRBV6-5 with TRBJ2-5, with 8 bases identical to TRBD2. The length of the CDR3 is 15 residues. V was clipped by 6 bases and J by 2 bases; unmatched bases: 8. The V gene's germline CDR1 is MNHEY and CDR2 SVGAGI.

There are many counts of this clonotype. This chain uses TRBV19 with TRBJ1-1; tentatively, D is TRBD1 (6 bases). Deletions cut 8 bases from V and 1 base from J, with 14 bases between. CDR3 length equals 14 residues. CDR1 is LNHDA, CDR2 SQIVND, per germline (reference sequence). CDR3 bases: TGTGCCAGTTACCTGACAGGACCGAACACTGAAGCTTTCTTT. It codes for CASYLTGPNTEAFF.

This clonotype was picked up many times. This chain uses TRBV5-1 with TRBJ2-3; D gene uncertain. V lost 4 bases to trimming and J lost 2 bases, with 20 bases between them. This CDR3 has 17 amino acids. Germline V gene lookup returns CDR1 SGHRS and CDR2 YFSETQ. The CDR3 reads CASSLGGGRPVTDTQYF. The CDR3 DNA follows: TGCGCCAGCAGCCTTGGTGGTGGGCGTCCGGTCACAGATACGCAGTATTTT.

This clonotype was seen more than once but under ten times. The V call is TRBV20-1, the J call TRBJ2-7, with D possibly matching TRBD2 (6 bases). The germline CDR1 and CDR2 sequences are DFQATT and SNEGSKA (reference sequence). This CDR3 has 15 residues. Trimming stripped 3 bases from V and 3 bases from J, with 18 bases between. The CDR3 loop is CSASPGLPVSYEQYF. CDR3 coding DNA: TGCAGTGCTAGCCCGGGACTCCCGGTAAGCTACGAGCAGTACTTC.

About this clonotype itself: One end of the junction is discordant with germline, which a read error may explain. The J gene is TRBJ1-6, the V gene TRBV5-1; 7 bases are shared with TRBD1. The CDR3 has 15 amino acids. CDR1 and CDR2 from the germline V gene are SGHRS and YFSETQ. DNA of the CDR3: TGCGTCAGCAGCTTTGGCAGGGGGTATAATTCACCCCTCCACTTT. Protein sequence: CVSSFGRGYNSPLHF.

This clonotype occurred many times. The rearrangement joins TRBV3-1 to TRBJ2-1, with TRBD2 matching over 11 bases. The trim removed 4 bases at V and 10 bases at J, leaving 12 bases unmatched. In germline, CDR1 is LGHDT, CDR2 YNNKEL (reference sequence). This CDR3 spans 16 amino acids. CDR3 sequence reads: CASSPSIAGGPREQFF. CDR3 sequence (DNA): TGTGCCAGCAGCCCATCTATAGCGGGAGGGCCGAGGGAGCAGTTCTTC.

This rearrangement joins TRBV7-2 to TRBJ2-5; the match to TRBD2 covers 10 bases. The CDR3 totals 15 residues. V shed 4 bases, J shed 7 bases, and the junction held 9 bases outside the gene matches. The V gene's germline CDR1 is SGHTA and CDR2 FQGNSA. The CDR3 DNA is TGTGCCAGCAGCTCTGGGCTAGCGGGAGTCGGGACCCAGTACTTC. Encoded protein: CASSSGLAGVGTQYF.

This chain joins TRBV6-2 or TRBV6-3 and TRBJ1-1; D not certain. V dropped 6 bases and J dropped 0 bases, with 5 bases sitting between them. CDR3 length equals 12 residues. Germline CDR1 reads MNHEY; CDR2 reads SVGEGT. DNA of the CDR3: TGTGCCAGCAGAATATTGAACACTGAAGCTTTCTTT. It yields the protein CASRILNTEAFF.

In this sample, this clonotype turned up a few times. V is TRBV7-9 and J is TRBJ1-1; TRBD1 might be the D (6 bases). The ends were cut back, 0 bases at V and 5 bases at J, with 10 bases in the middle. CDR3 size: 14 residues. CDR1 is SEHNR, CDR2 FQNEAQ, per germline (reference sequence). DNA of the CDR3: TGTGCCAGCAGCTTAGCTAGGGGGAGTACTGAAGCTTTCTTT. This gives the protein CASSLARGSTEAFF.

The table lists this clonotype with a few counts. The chain joins TRBV20-1 to TRBJ2-1, with 10 positions matching TRBD2. The CDR3 has 14 amino acids. Germline values: CDR1 DFQATT, CDR2 SNEGSKA (reference sequence). Losses at the gene ends were 1 base for V and 7 bases for J; bases not matched to a gene: 4. The CDR3 loop is CSARVAGGRNEQFF. The CDR3 DNA is TGCAGTGCTAGAGTAGCGGGGGGTAGAAATGAGCAGTTCTTC.

The table lists this clonotype with a few counts. The chain carries TRBV6-2 or TRBV6-3 and TRBJ1-1; a possible D gene is TRBD1 (5 bases). V lost 4 bases to trimming and J lost 3 bases, with 9 bases between them. Germline V lookup: CDR1 MNHEY, CDR2 SVGEGT. The CDR3 sequence is 13 residues long. CDR3 bases: TGTGCCAGCAGTTTTCCAGGGCACACTGAAGCTTTCTTT. Its translation: CASSFPGHTEAFF.

This clonotype was recorded at least ten times. This CDR3 reads CASSPQNTGELFF. The CDR3 bases are TGTGCCAGCAGTCCTCAGAACACCGGGGAGCTGTTTTTT. The chain is built from TRBV27 and TRBJ2-2; unclear D gene. Trimming removed 5 bases from V and 1 base from J, with 5 bases in between. From germline, CDR1 is MNHEY and CDR2 SMNVEV (reference sequence). The CDR3 runs 13 residues.

This chain links TRBV27 with TRBJ2-7; no definite D call. Trimming stripped 5 bases from V and 6 bases from J, with 14 bases between. This CDR3 contains 13 residues. Germline V CDR1 and CDR2: MNHEY, SMNVEV (reference sequence). CDR3 DNA sequence: TGTGCCAGCAGTCGTACCCCCCTTGGCGAGCAGTACTTC. This gives the protein CASSRTPLGEQYF.

V gene TRBV5-6 combines with J gene TRBJ1-5; 11 nucleotides agree with TRBD1. Germline values: CDR1 SGHDT, CDR2 YYEEEE. J lost 4 bases, V lost 2 bases, and 5 bases had no gene match. The CDR3 is 16 residues long. CDR3 coding DNA: TGTGCCAGCAGCTTCAAGGACAGGGGGCCGAATCAGCCCCAGCATTTT. It translates to CASSFKDRGPNQPQHF.

This clonotype has at least ten counts. V gene TRBV28 combines with J gene TRBJ2-7; the match to TRBD2 covers 9 bases. The CDR3 runs 17 residues. CDR1 and CDR2 (germline): MDHEN, SYDVKM. The ends lost 5 bases at V and 4 bases at J; junction bases unmatched: 15. DNA for the CDR3: TGTGCCAGCAGTAACTTCCTCCAGGCGGGAGGGCAATACGAGCAGTACTTC. As protein: CASSNFLQAGGQYEQYF.

The chain has TRBV27 and TRBJ1-1, with no clear D. Trimming removed 6 bases at V and 4 bases at J, with 9 bases between. Germline values: CDR1 MNHEY, CDR2 SMNVEV (reference sequence). This CDR3 spans 12 amino acids. The CDR3 protein is CASSPPGTEAFF. For the CDR3, the DNA is TGTGCCAGCAGCCCTCCTGGCACTGAAGCTTTCTTT.